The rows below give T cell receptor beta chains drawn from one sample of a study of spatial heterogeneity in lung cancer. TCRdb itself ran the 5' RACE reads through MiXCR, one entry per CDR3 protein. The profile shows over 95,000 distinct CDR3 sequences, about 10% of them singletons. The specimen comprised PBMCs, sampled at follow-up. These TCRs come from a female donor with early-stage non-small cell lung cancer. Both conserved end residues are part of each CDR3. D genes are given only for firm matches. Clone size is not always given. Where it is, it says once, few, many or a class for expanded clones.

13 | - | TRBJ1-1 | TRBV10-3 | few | CAIRANENTEAFF | TGTGCCATCAGAGCCAACGAGAACACTGAAGCTTTCTTT
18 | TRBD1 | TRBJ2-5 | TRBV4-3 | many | CASSQDPPSGGVSGSQYF | TGCGCCAGCAGCCAAGATCCTCCTTCAGGGGGAGTCTCTGGTTCCCAGTACTTC
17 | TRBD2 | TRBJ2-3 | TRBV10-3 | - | CAISETPRLARTDTQYF | TGTGCCATCAGTGAGACTCCTCGACTAGCGCGCACAGATACGCAGTATTTT
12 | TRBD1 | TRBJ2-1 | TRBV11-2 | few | CASSSQGFEQFF | TGTGCCAGCAGCTCACAGGGGTTTGAGCAGTTCTTC
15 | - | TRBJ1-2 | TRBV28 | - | CASSSSGDYYYGYTF | TGTGCCAGCAGTTCATCAGGGGACTACTACTATGGCTACACCTTC
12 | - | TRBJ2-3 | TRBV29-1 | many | CSVGSGSDTQYF | TGCAGCGTGGGTAGCGGATCGGATACGCAGTATTTT
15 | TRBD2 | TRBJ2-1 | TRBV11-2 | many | CASSLSTGRDNEQFF | TGTGCCAGCAGCTTAAGTACCGGGAGGGACAATGAGCAGTTCTTC
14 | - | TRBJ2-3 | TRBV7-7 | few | CASSLTALPDTQYF | TGTGCCAGCAGCTTAACGGCCCTCCCAGATACGCAGTATTTT
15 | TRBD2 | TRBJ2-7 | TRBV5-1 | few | CASKSAGGPPYEQYF | TGCGCCAGCAAGTCAGCGGGAGGTCCACCCTACGAGCAGTACTTC
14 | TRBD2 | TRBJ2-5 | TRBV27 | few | CASKYSSGTSAQYF | TGTGCCAGCAAATATTCTAGCGGGACGTCGGCCCAGTACTTC
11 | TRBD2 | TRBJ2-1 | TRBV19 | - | CASSTSGSQFF | TGTGCCAGTAGTACTAGCGGGAGCCAGTTCTTC
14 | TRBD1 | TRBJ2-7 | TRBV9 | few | CASSADRGGHEQYF | TGTGCCAGCAGCGCGGACAGGGGCGGCCACGAGCAGTACTTC
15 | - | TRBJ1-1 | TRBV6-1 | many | CASIPETGRITEAFF | TGTGCCAGCATCCCGGAAACAGGGAGGATCACTGAAGCTTTCTTT
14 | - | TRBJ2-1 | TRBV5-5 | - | CASSRWGSYNEQFF | TGTGCCAGCAGCCGATGGGGCTCCTACAATGAGCAGTTCTTC
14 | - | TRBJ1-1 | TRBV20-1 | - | CSARKNRMNTEAFF | TGCAGTGCTAGAAAAAACAGGATGAACACTGAAGCTTTCTTT